These 20 T cell receptor beta chains originate from one sample sequenced in a study of T cell changes during pregnancy in multiple sclerosis. This table comes from immunoSEQ multiplex PCR, and its TCRdb copy is limited to in-frame clones, with some not included. The sample has about 110,000 clones, roughly 90% seen once; the top ten hold more than 1.5%. Sequencing was performed on peripheral blood, taken in the third trimester of pregnancy. Receptors originate from a female donor with multiple sclerosis, enrolled in a pregnancy study.

The chain uses TRBV5-4 and TRBJ2-5; TRBD2 matches 8 bases. CDR3 length: 14 residues. V was clipped by 5 bases and J by 5 bases; unmatched bases: 8. Germline CDR1 and CDR2: SGHNT and YYREEE (reference sequence). The CDR3 nucleotides are TGTGCCAGCAGGCCGAGAGCGGGGGAGGAGACCCAGTACTTC. Translating it yields CASRPRAGEETQYF.

The CDR3 sequence: CASSQGGGIQYF. The CDR3 nucleotides are TGTGCCAGCAGCCAAGGGGGGGGCATTCAGTACTTC. The chain couples TRBV27 to TRBJ2-4; D may be TRBD2 (7 bases). Germline V CDR1 and CDR2: MNHEY, SMNVEV (reference sequence). Trimming took 6 bases from V and 9 from J, leaving 12 bases between them. CDR3 length equals 12 residues.

V gene TRBV5-4 combines with J gene TRBJ1-2, with 7 bases aligning to TRBD1. The CDR3 spans 14 residues. V dropped 4 bases and J dropped 2; count of bases not matched to a gene: 5. Germline CDR1 SGHNT, CDR2 YYREEE (reference sequence). The CDR3 sequence: CASSVLTGNYGYTF. The DNA for the CDR3 is TGTGCCAGCAGCGTTTTGACAGGGAACTATGGCTACACCTTC.

The chain joins TRBV18 to TRBJ1-1, with D possibly TRBD1 on 6 matching bases. The V end was cut by 5 bases, the J end by 2 bases, with 15 bases between. CDR1 KGHSH and CDR2 LQKENI come from the germline V gene. This CDR3 is built from 15 residues. The CDR3, as DNA: TGTGCCAGCTCATCCGAGACAGGAGGTAACACTGAAGCTTTCTTT. Translating gives CASSSETGGNTEAFF.

The chain joins TRBV15 to TRBJ1-1; D possibly corresponds to TRBD1 (5 bases). The CDR3 sequence is 16 residues long. In germline, CDR1 is LNHNV, CDR2 YYDKDF (reference sequence). The V end lost 5 bases, the J end lost 6 bases, and 22 bases lay between the germline ends. In nucleotides, the CDR3 is TGTGCCACCAGCGGTGGGAGAGGAGGGGTTTGGCCTGAAGCTTTCTTT. Translating gives CATSGGRGGVWPEAFF.

The chain recombines TRBV5-1 with TRBJ2-3, with TRBD1 identical over 7 bases. The CDR3 is made up of 15 amino acids. V was clipped by 3 bases and J by 3 bases; unmatched bases: 7. Per germline, CDR1 SGHRS and CDR2 YFSETQ. The CDR3 sequence: CASSSTGMGTDTQYF. The DNA of the CDR3 is TGCGCCAGCAGCTCGACAGGGATGGGAACAGATACGCAGTATTTT.

Here the CDR3 DNA reads TGTGCCAGCAGCCCAGTGCCGGGGAGAGCCGGAGACACTGAAGCTTTCTTT. Its protein product is CASSPVPGRAGDTEAFF. The rearrangement links TRBV7-9 to TRBJ1-1; D is uncertain. Germline CDR1 and CDR2: SEHNR and FQNEAQ (reference sequence). This CDR3 comprises 17 residues. The ends were cut back, 5 bases at V and 3 bases at J, with 22 bases in the middle.

The chain couples TRBV4-1 to TRBJ2-3; 14 bases line up with TRBD2. Germline V gene sequence: CDR1 MGHRA, CDR2 YSYEKL. The CDR3 runs to 17 residues. J was trimmed by 9 bases and V by 2 bases; bases with no gene match: 10. The CDR3 loop reads CASSQLTSGRARETQYF. The CDR3 bases are TGCGCCAGCAGCCAATTGACTAGCGGGAGGGCCAGAGAAACGCAGTATTTT.

This chain links TRBV4-1 with TRBJ2-4; 8 nucleotides line up with TRBD1. The CDR3 has 18 residues. The germline V gene has CDR1 MGHRA and CDR2 YSYEKL. Trimming removed 0 bases from V and 0 bases from J; junction bases left unmatched: 7. CDR3: CASSQEISTGVAKNIQYF. CDR3 sequence (DNA): TGCGCCAGCAGCCAAGAAATATCGACAGGGGTAGCCAAAAACATTCAGTACTTC.

V and J are TRBV5-1 and TRBJ2-3; TRBD1 matches at 9 bases. This CDR3 region has 15 residues. Germline loops: CDR1 SGHRS, CDR2 YFSETQ. V gave up 0 bases and J gave up 5 bases; unmatched junction bases: 4. CDR3 sequence reads: CASSLGGTGQDTQYF. The CDR3, as DNA: TGCGCCAGCAGCTTGGGTGGGACAGGGCAAGATACGCAGTATTTT.

V usage is TRBV5-1 and J usage is TRBJ1-1; D possibly corresponds to TRBD1 (5 bases). V lost 2 bases to trimming and J lost 4 bases, with 15 bases between them. CDR1 and CDR2 (germline): SGHRS, YFSETQ. The CDR3 contains 15 residues. CDR3 nucleotide sequence: TGCGCCAGCAGCTTACAGCAGGGTGGTAGCACTGAAGCTTTCTTT. This gives the protein CASSLQQGGSTEAFF.

The genes are TRBV28 and TRBJ1-1; D is possibly TRBD1 (6 bases). Germline V gene sequence: CDR1 MDHEN, CDR2 SYDVKM. Trimming shortened V by 5 bases and J by 4 bases, and 17 bases separated the two germline ends. The CDR3 length is 15 residues. The CDR3 coding sequence is TGTGCCAGCAGTCCCCTAGTATACAGGGTCACTGAAGCTTTCTTT. This sequence encodes CASSPLVYRVTEAFF.

The chain couples TRBV9 to TRBJ2-3; D not certain. This CDR3 region has 14 residues. V shed 4 bases and J shed 0 bases, with 9 bases lying between them. Per the germline V gene, CDR1 is SGDLS and CDR2 is YYNGEE. Here the CDR3 DNA reads TGTGCCAGCAGCCCCCAGACTAGCACAGATACGCAGTATTTT. It is translated as CASSPQTSTDTQYF.

The gene calls are TRBV13 and TRBJ1-1, with D possibly TRBD1 on 6 matching bases. The CDR3 loop spans 16 amino acids. CDR1 and CDR2 (germline): PRHDT, FYEKMQ (reference sequence). V was shortened by 5 bases and J by 1 base, with 17 bases between the two germline ends. CDR3 bases: TGTGCCAGCAGCCCGGCAACAGGGCATCCGAACACTGAAGCTTTCTTT. Its translation is CASSPATGHPNTEAFF.

This clone was observed a single time. The gene calls are TRBV5-1 and TRBJ1-1, with D possibly TRBD1 on 6 matching bases. CDR1 is SGHRS and CDR2 is YFSETQ in the germline V gene. The CDR3 is 16 amino acids. Between the trimmed V and J ends, which lost 0 bases and 5 bases, there was a span of 17 bases. The CDR3 region is CASSLDFTGGGTEAFF. CDR3 DNA sequence: TGCGCCAGCAGCTTGGATTTTACGGGGGGCGGAACTGAAGCTTTCTTT.

The chain carries TRBV28 and TRBJ2-1; D remains ambiguous. CDR1 and CDR2 (germline): MDHEN, SYDVKM. Trimming took off 6 bases at V and 6 bases at J, with 9 bases between the two ends. The CDR3 has 12 amino acids. The CDR3 nucleotides read TGTGCCAGCAGCCCCTCCGGCAATGAGCAGTTCTTC. This codes for CASSPSGNEQFF.

The J gene is TRBJ2-7, the V gene TRBV18; 7 bases agree with TRBD1. Unmatched junction bases numbered 5, after V lost 5 bases and J lost 1 base. The germline V gene encodes CDR1 KGHSH and CDR2 LQKENI. The CDR3 length is 14 residues. The CDR3 loop is CASSNTGVSYEQYF. The DNA of the CDR3 is TGTGCCAGCTCAAACACAGGGGTATCCTACGAGCAGTACTTC.

This chain links TRBV30 with TRBJ1-2; the match to TRBD1 covers 7 bases. The length of the CDR3 is 12 residues. Per the germline V gene, CDR1 is GTSNPN and CDR2 is SVGIG (reference sequence). Trimming took 2 bases from V and 5 from J; bases not matched to a gene: 2. Written as DNA, the CDR3 is TGTGCCTGGAGTCAGGGACAGTATGGCTACACCTTC. Its translation: CAWSQGQYGYTF.

The genes are TRBV19 and TRBJ1-4; perhaps TRBD1 as D (6 bases). The V gene's germline CDR1 is LNHDA and CDR2 SQIVND (reference sequence). The CDR3 is made up of 15 amino acids. V lost 4 bases, J lost 8 bases, and 17 bases lay in between. CDR3 DNA: TGTGCCAGTAGTAGACCAGGGGACGCGGTGGAAAAACTGTTTTTT. Encoded protein: CASSRPGDAVEKLFF. Full variable domain (rest looked up from reference TRBV19 and TRBJ1-4): DGGITQSPKYLFRKEGQNVTLSCEQNLNHDAMYWYRQDPGQGLRLIYYSQIVNDFQKGDIAEGYSVSREKKESFPLTVTSAQKNPTAFYLCASSRPGDAVEKLFFGSGTQLSVL.

The chain recombines TRBV9 with TRBJ1-4; 8 bases line up with TRBD1. Germline CDR1 SGDLS, CDR2 YYNGEE. V lost 3 bases, J lost 5 bases, and 6 bases stayed unmatched. This CDR3 spans 15 amino acids. The CDR3 spells CASSARDRRNEKLFF. In nucleotides, the CDR3 is TGTGCCAGCAGCGCCAGGGACAGGAGGAATGAAAAACTGTTTTTT. Complete variable domain (other parts from reference TRBV9 and TRBJ1-4): DSGVTQTPKHLITATGQRVTLRCSPRSGDLSVYWYQQSLDQGLQFLIQYYNGEERAKGNILERFSAQQFPDLHSELNLSSLELGDSALYFCASSARDRRNEKLFFGSGTQLSVL.